The rows below give T cell receptor beta chains drawn from one sample of a study of blood T cell repertoires in COVID-19. Profiling relied on immunoSEQ multiplex PCR, and the TCRdb table lists in-frame clones only, not all of them. The sample lists some 300,000 clones, around 84% occurring once. The sequenced sample was PBMCs or T cells enriched from blood (not recorded which). These receptor sequences come from a man aged 25 to 40 who had recovered from COVID-19. Both conserved end residues are part of each CDR3.

V: TRBV2
CDR3: CASSGNSGSTDTQYF

V: TRBV23-1
CDR3: CASKAGPSKNIQYF

V: TRBV10-2
CDR3: CASSATGTGAYEQYF

V: TRBV5-4
CDR3: CASSLSGANVLTF

V: TRBV2
CDR3: CASKPAGGRFYGYTF

V: TRBV11-2
CDR3: CASSLVYGRDNEQFF

V: TRBV7-9
CDR3: CASSLGLVASNYGYTF

V: TRBV28
CDR3: CASSFSPGDRYYEQYF

V: TRBV5-1
CDR3: CASSGVEGRSQETQYF

V: TRBV30
CDR3: CAYSSTENTEAFF

V: TRBV7-2
CDR3: CASSPTRGWETQYF

V: TRBV2
CDR3: CASSDLSSGSSYNEQFF

V: TRBV5-6
CDR3: CASSLFTPHRPYEQYF

V: TRBV27
CDR3: CASSEDRGRMNSPLHF

V: TRBV5-1
CDR3: CASSSGSGQPGETQYF

V: TRBV2
CDR3: CASSDQGIVYGYTF

V: TRBV30
CDR3: CAWRLARDNEQFF

V: TRBV15
CDR3: CATSRDWGETNTGELFF

V: TRBV7-2
CDR3: CASSPGQGGTGELFF

V: TRBV7-2
CDR3: CASSLAWQGGNTIYF

V: TRBV4-1
CDR3: CASSQDWRGVGTGELFF

V: TRBV10-1
CDR3: CASSYGTGGSDTQYF

V: TRBV11-2
CDR3: CASSTLAGGSGELFF

V: TRBV18
CDR3: CASSRFTGQAVSGANVLTF

V: TRBV28
CDR3: CASSLSRTGRRSNEKLFF

V: TRBV29-1
CDR3: CSVEGQVGQPQHF

V: TRBV3-1/TRBV3-2
CDR3: CASSQVTGQDSPLHF

V: TRBV7-9
CDR3: CASSLTTGNQPQHF

V: TRBV18
CDR3: CASSPGLAGVDEQFF

V: TRBV4-1
CDR3: CASSQELSGGTQYF

V: TRBV7-9
CDR3: CASSLAQGIYGYTF

V: TRBV27
CDR3: CASSLDGGAKEKLFF